Below are 13 T cell receptor beta chains sequenced from a single sample in a study of cytomegalovirus exposure and HLA in healthy donors. Vbeta (60) and Jbeta (13) primers were used in the PCR. The data were produced by immunoSEQ multiplex PCR, yet TCRdb's version contains in-frame clones alone and is incomplete. Of 150,000 to 160,000 clones listed, approximately 80% are singletons. The sample was PBMCs. The receptors were sampled from a man aged 30 to 39 in good health and CMV-seropositive.

The V and J genes are TRBV10-3 and TRBJ2-3; TRBD2 matches at 15 bases. V lost 6 bases, J lost 2 bases, and 6 bases stayed unmatched. The CDR3 runs to 17 residues. Germline V gives CDR1 ENHRY, CDR2 SYGVKD. The DNA for the CDR3 is TGTGCCATCAGCGGGACTAGCGGGAGGTGGGTCACAGATACGCAGTATTTT. Translation gives CAISGTSGRWVTDTQYF.

The chain couples TRBV15 to TRBJ2-1, with a possible D match to TRBD2 (7 bases). CDR3 size: 17 residues. V lost 5 bases and J lost 10, with 27 bases in between. Per the germline V gene, CDR1 is LNHNV and CDR2 is YYDKDF (reference sequence). DNA of the CDR3: TGTGCCACCAGCGTAGGGAGATCGAGGGGGGGGGTAGGGGAGCAGTTCTTC. It specifies CATSVGRSRGGVGEQFF.

V usage is TRBV19 and J usage is TRBJ2-1, with 11 bases aligning to TRBD1. CDR1 is LNHDA and CDR2 is SQIVND in the germline V gene (reference sequence). J was trimmed by 5 bases and V by 8 bases; bases with no gene match: 14. The CDR3 has 17 residues. CDR3 sequence: CASCKFPGQGANNEQFF. DNA of the CDR3: TGTGCCAGTTGTAAATTTCCAGGACAGGGGGCTAACAATGAGCAGTTCTTC. Supplemented by reference TRBV19 and TRBJ2-1, the full variable domain reads DGGITQSPKYLFRKEGQNVTLSCEQNLNHDAMYWYRQDPGQGLRLIYYSQIVNDFQKGDIAEGYSVSREKKESFPLTVTSAQKNPTAFYLCASCKFPGQGANNEQFFGPGTRLTVL.

The rearrangement joins TRBV27 to TRBJ1-4; D uncertain. The ends were cut back, 5 bases at V and 2 bases at J, with 15 bases in the middle. The CDR3 extends over 16 amino acids. CDR1 and CDR2 (germline): MNHEY, SMNVEV (reference sequence). CDR3 sequence reads: CASSHTKGGTNEKLFF. The DNA for the CDR3 is TGTGCCAGCAGTCATACCAAGGGAGGGACTAATGAAAAACTGTTTTTT.

This clone was observed a few times. The CDR3 DNA follows: TGTGCCAGCACCCAAAGGAGGGACAGGGGATATCAGCCCCAGCATTTT. Its protein is CASTQRRDRGYQPQHF. The V call is TRBV28, the J call TRBJ1-5; TRBD1 agrees at 10 bases. This CDR3 contains 16 residues. CDR1 and CDR2 from the germline V gene are MDHEN and SYDVKM. V trimming: 7 bases; J trimming: 5 bases; junction bases outside the gene matches: 11.

V gene TRBV10-1 combines with J gene TRBJ2-5, with 10 bases aligning to TRBD1. V lost 8 bases and J lost 4; bases outside the gene matches: 7. CDR1 WNHNN and CDR2 SYGVQD come from the germline V gene (reference sequence). The length of the CDR3 is 14 residues. CDR3 in amino acids: CASSGTGVGETQYF. DNA of the CDR3: TGCGCCAGCTCCGGGACAGGGGTGGGAGAGACCCAGTACTTC.

The DNA for the CDR3 is TGTGCCAGTAGTATGGGCAGGGGAAGCAATCAGCCCCAGCATTTT. This translates into CASSMGRGSNQPQHF. This chain joins TRBV19 and TRBJ1-5; TRBD1 might be the D (6 bases). The CDR3 has 15 amino acids. The germline gives CDR1 LNHDA, CDR2 SQIVND (reference sequence). Trimming shortened V by 3 bases and J by 1 base, and 10 bases separated the two germline ends.

The gene calls are TRBV7-3 and TRBJ2-3; tentatively, D is TRBD1 (6 bases). The CDR3 consists of 16 residues. Germline assignment: CDR1 SGHTA and CDR2 FQGTGA. The V end was cut by 2 bases, the J end by 6 bases, with 18 bases between. CDR3 protein: CASSLGFGGIKDTQYF. The CDR3 DNA is TGTGCCAGCAGCTTAGGGTTTGGGGGCATTAAGGATACGCAGTATTTT.

The chain links TRBV9 to TRBJ2-1, with 14 bases identical to TRBD2. The ends lost 0 bases at V and 3 bases at J; junction bases unmatched: 17. This CDR3 spans 22 amino acids. CDR1 is SGDLS and CDR2 is YYNGEE in the germline V gene. The CDR3 region has the DNA TGTGCCAGCAGCGTAGGAGAGAACCCGGGACTAGCGGGAGTAGGCGGCTACAATGAGCAGTTCTTC. Its protein product is CASSVGENPGLAGVGGYNEQFF.

The V gene is TRBV28, the J gene TRBJ2-7; TRBD1 is a possible D gene (6 bases). Deletions cut 3 bases from V and 3 bases from J, with 9 bases between. CDR1 is MDHEN and CDR2 is SYDVKM in the germline V gene. The CDR3 loop spans 13 amino acids. The CDR3 bases are TGTGCCAGCAGTTTTTTACAGGGCTACGAGCAGTACTTC. It yields the protein CASSFLQGYEQYF.

This clone was observed a single time. The chain links TRBV20-1 to TRBJ2-1; maybe TRBD1 (6 bases). This CDR3 contains 11 residues. Germline-derived CDR1 and CDR2 are DFQATT and SNEGSKA (reference sequence). The CDR3 here is CSAWGRDEQFF. The CDR3 coding sequence is TGCAGCGCATGGGGGCGTGATGAGCAGTTCTTC.

This chain connects TRBV4-2 to TRBJ1-3; D is perhaps TRBD1 (5 bases). The V end was cut by 0 bases, the J end by 0 bases, with 9 bases between. Germline lookup yields CDR1 LGHNA and CDR2 YNFKEQ. This CDR3 spans 16 amino acids. CDR3 in amino acids: CASSQEGVNSGNTIYF. The DNA of the CDR3 is TGTGCCAGCAGCCAAGAAGGGGTCAACTCTGGAAACACCATATATTTT.

The J gene is TRBJ2-6, the V gene TRBV4-2; D may be TRBD1 (5 bases). The CDR3 sequence is 18 residues long. V lost 2 bases, J lost 0 bases, and 14 bases lay in between. Germline CDR1 is LGHNA and CDR2 is YNFKEQ. CDR3 protein: CASSQNPGHLSGANVLTF. CDR3 nucleotide sequence: TGTGCCAGCAGCCAAAACCCCGGACACCTCTCTGGGGCCAACGTCCTGACTTTC.